What follows are 9 T cell receptor beta chains derived from one specimen sequenced in a study of T cells in Graves' hyperthyroidism and ophthalmopathy. The CDR3 regions of TCR beta were amplified from RNA transcripts. First-round RT-PCR targeting the TCR CDR3 was performed with the HTBI primer set. Via MiXCR, TCRdb re-called the multiplex PCR reads, giving one row per CDR3 protein. The repertoire holds 500,000 to 650,000 distinct CDR3 sequences, with about 20% as singletons. Sequenced: blood. The receptors stem from a man aged 40-50 years with Graves' ophthalmopathy.

At least ten counts were recorded for this clonotype. V is TRBV2 and J is TRBJ2-1; D is perhaps TRBD1 (5 bases). The germline V gene has CDR1 SNHLY and CDR2 FYNNEI. The CDR3 contains 12 residues. V lost 4 bases, J lost 13 bases, and 14 bases lay in between. CDR3 sequence: CASSGQSGAQFF. The DNA of the CDR3 is TGTGCCAGCAGTGGACAGTCTGGGGCACAGTTCTTC.

This rearrangement joins TRBV10-3 to TRBJ1-1, with D possibly TRBD1 on 6 matching bases. The CDR3 has 12 residues. Germline-derived CDR1 and CDR2 are ENHRY and SYGVKD. The V end lost 10 bases, the J end lost 1 base, and 10 bases lay between the germline ends. The CDR3 nucleotides are TGTGCCAACAAGGGACAGAACACTGAAGCTTTCTTT. Protein: CANKGQNTEAFF.

This clonotype was detected ten times or more. This chain connects TRBV3-1 to TRBJ2-5, with D possibly matching TRBD1 (6 bases). CDR1 and CDR2 from the germline V gene are LGHDT and YNNKEL (reference sequence). Trimming removed 1 base at V and 3 bases at J, with 6 bases between. The CDR3 spans 13 residues. CDR3 protein: CASSQGDKETQYF. The CDR3 DNA sequence: TGTGCCAGCAGCCAAGGGGACAAAGAGACCCAGTACTTC.

The chain recombines TRBV6-1 with TRBJ1-5, with a tentative D call TRBD1 (5 bases). CDR3 length: 15 residues. V was shortened by 0 bases and J by 3 bases, with 9 bases between the two germline ends. CDR1 and CDR2 from the germline V gene are MNHNS and SASEGT. The CDR3 reads CASSEAGGANQPQHF. The CDR3 DNA reads as TGTGCCAGCAGTGAAGCGGGGGGAGCCAATCAGCCCCAGCATTTT.

In its sample, this clonotype was seen a few times. The rearrangement links TRBV4-1 to TRBJ2-7; no firm D call. CDR3 size: 14 residues. CDR1 is MGHRA and CDR2 is YSYEKL in the germline V gene. Trimming cost V 1 base and J 4 bases, with 11 bases left between them. CDR3 amino acids: CASSQGGNTYEQYF. The CDR3 bases are TGCGCCAGCAGCCAAGGAGGAAACACTTACGAGCAGTACTTC.

This CDR3 reads CSIGEFGHEKLFF. For the CDR3, the DNA is TGCAGTATAGGGGAATTTGGGCATGAAAAACTGTTTTTT. The chain carries TRBV20-1 and TRBJ1-4; tentatively, D is TRBD1 (5 bases). V was clipped by 8 bases and J by 6 bases, with 16 bases between them. The CDR3 totals 13 residues. Looked up from germline, CDR1 is DFQATT and CDR2 is SNEGSKA (reference sequence).

This clonotype was detected ten times or more. This sequence joins TRBV12-3 or TRBV12-4 and TRBJ2-7; perhaps TRBD2 as D (6 bases). CDR3 length: 14 amino acids. The V and J ends lost 5 bases and 5 bases respectively, with 16 bases between them. CDR3 amino acids: CASSPRGWRDEQYF. Written as DNA, the CDR3 is TGTGCCAGCAGTCCCCGGGGATGGAGGGACGAGCAGTACTTC.

This clonotype was detected a few times. The chain links TRBV2 to TRBJ1-4, with 7 bases aligning to TRBD1. Germline trimming cut 6 bases from V and 0 bases from J; bases unmatched to any gene: 13. The CDR3 is 18 residues long. Germline-derived CDR1 and CDR2 are SNHLY and FYNNEI. In nucleotides, the CDR3 is TGTGCCAGCAGCGATCCCCGGGACAGTCTTGCAACTAATGAAAAACTGTTTTTT. It codes for CASSDPRDSLATNEKLFF.

This clonotype occurred many times. The genes are TRBV3-1 and TRBJ1-4; TRBD1 might be the D (5 bases). The germline V gene encodes CDR1 LGHDT and CDR2 YNNKEL (reference sequence). The ends were cut back, 4 bases at V and 7 bases at J, with 13 bases in the middle. There are 14 residues in the CDR3. The CDR3 region has the DNA TGTGCCAGCAGCCCCGGGAGGGGAGGTGAAAAACTGTTTTTT. Protein sequence: CASSPGRGGEKLFF.